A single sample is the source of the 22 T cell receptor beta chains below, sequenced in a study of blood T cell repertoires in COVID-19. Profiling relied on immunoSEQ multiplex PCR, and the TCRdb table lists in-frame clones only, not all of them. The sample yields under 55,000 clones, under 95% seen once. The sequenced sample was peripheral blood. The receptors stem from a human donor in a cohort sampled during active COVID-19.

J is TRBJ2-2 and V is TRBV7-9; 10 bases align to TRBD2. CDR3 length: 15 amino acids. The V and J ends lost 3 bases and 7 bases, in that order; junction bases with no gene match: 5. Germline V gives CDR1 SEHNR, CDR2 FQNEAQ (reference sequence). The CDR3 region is CASSLLAGGFGELFF. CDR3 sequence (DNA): TGTGCCAGCAGCTTGTTAGCGGGAGGTTTCGGGGAGCTGTTTTTT.

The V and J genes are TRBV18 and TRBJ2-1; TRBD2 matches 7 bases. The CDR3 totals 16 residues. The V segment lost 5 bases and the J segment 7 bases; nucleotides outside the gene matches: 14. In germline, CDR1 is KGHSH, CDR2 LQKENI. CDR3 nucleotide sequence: TGTGCCAGCTCAACAAGGGGCGTCAGGGAGGGGAATGAGCAGTTCTTC. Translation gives CASSTRGVREGNEQFF. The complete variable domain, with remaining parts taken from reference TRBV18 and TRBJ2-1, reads NAGVMQNPRHLVRRRGQEARLRCSPMKGHSHVYWYRQLPEEGLKFMVYLQKENIIDESGMPKERFSAEFPKEGPSILRIQQVVRGDSAAYFCASSTRGVREGNEQFFGPGTRLTVL.

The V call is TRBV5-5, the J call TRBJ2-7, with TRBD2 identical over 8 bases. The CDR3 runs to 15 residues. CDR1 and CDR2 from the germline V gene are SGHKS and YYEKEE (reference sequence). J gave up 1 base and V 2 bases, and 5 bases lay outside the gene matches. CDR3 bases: TGTGCCAGCAGCTTAAGCGGGAGAGGGTCCTACGAGCAGTACGTC. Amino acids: CASSLSGRGSYEQYV.

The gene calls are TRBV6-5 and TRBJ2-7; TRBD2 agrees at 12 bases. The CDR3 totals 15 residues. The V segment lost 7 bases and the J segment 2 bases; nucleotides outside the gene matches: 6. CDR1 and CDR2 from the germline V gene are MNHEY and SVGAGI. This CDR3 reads CASNVLAGGPYEQYF. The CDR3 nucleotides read TGTGCCAGCAACGTCCTAGCGGGAGGGCCCTACGAGCAGTACTTC.

The DNA for the CDR3 is TGCGCCAGCAGCTCCACTAGCGGGCTAACCTACGAGCAGTACTTC. It encodes CASSSTSGLTYEQYF. V is TRBV5-1 and J is TRBJ2-7; TRBD2 agrees at 9 bases. Trimming removed 3 bases from V and 2 bases from J; junction bases left unmatched: 6. This CDR3 has 15 residues. CDR1 is SGHRS and CDR2 is YFSETQ in the germline V gene.

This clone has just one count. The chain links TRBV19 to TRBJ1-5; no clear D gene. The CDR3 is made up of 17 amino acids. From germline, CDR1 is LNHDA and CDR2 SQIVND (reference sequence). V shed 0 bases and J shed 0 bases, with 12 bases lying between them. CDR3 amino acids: CASSIDHSPYSNQPQHF. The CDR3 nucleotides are TGTGCCAGTAGTATAGACCATAGTCCCTATAGCAATCAGCCCCAGCATTTT.

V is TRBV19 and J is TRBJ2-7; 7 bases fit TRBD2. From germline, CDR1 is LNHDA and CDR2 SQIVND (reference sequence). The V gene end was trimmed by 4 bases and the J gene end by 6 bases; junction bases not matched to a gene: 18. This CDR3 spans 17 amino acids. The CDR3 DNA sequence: TGTGCCAGTAGTAATTTGTTCCCGGCGGGAGTAGTTAGCGAGCAGTACTTC. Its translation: CASSNLFPAGVVSEQYF.

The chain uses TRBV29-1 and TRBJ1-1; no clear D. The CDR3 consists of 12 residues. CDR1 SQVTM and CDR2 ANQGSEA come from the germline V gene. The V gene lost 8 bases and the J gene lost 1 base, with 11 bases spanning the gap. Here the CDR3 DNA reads TGCAGCTCAAGGCGACAGAACACTGAAGCTTTCTTT. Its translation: CSSRRQNTEAFF.

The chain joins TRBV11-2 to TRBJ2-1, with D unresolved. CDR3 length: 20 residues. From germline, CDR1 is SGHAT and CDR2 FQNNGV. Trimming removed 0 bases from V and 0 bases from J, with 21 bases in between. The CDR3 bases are TGTGCCAGCAGCTTAGAGGGTCTAGTTGGCTCCTTAAGCTCCTACAATGAGCAGTTCTTC. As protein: CASSLEGLVGSLSSYNEQFF.

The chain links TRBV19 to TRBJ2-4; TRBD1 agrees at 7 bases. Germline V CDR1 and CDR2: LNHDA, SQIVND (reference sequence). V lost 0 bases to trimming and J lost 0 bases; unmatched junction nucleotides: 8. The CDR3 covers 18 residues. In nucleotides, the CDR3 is TGTGCCAGTAGTATAGAAAGGCAGGGGGTGCGAGCCAAAAACATTCAGTACTTC. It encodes CASSIERQGVRAKNIQYF.

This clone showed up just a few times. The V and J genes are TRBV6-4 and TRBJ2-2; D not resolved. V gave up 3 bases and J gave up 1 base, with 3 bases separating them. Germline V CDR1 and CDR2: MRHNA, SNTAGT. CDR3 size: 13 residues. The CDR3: CASSDRNTGELFF. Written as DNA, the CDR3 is TGTGCCAGCAGTGATCGGAACACCGGGGAGCTGTTTTTT.

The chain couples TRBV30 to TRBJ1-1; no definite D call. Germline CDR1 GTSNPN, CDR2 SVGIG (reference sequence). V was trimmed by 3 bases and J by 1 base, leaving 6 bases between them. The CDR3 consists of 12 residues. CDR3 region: CAWSAGNTEAFF. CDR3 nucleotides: TGTGCCTGGAGCGCGGGGAACACTGAAGCTTTCTTT.

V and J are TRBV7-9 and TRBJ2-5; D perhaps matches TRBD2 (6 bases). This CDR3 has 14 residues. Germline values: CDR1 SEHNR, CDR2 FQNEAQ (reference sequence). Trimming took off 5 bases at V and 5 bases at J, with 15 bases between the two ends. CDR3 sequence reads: CASSLREVGETQYF. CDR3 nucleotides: TGTGCCAGCAGCCTGAGGGAGGTCGGCGAGACCCAGTACTTC.

The CDR3 spells CATRKGGTGELFF. Written as DNA, the CDR3 is TGTGCCACCCGAAAAGGGGGCACCGGGGAGCTGTTTTTT. The chain combines TRBV12-3 or TRBV12-4 with TRBJ2-2, with D possibly TRBD1 on 6 matching bases. The CDR3 contains 13 residues. V gave up 10 bases and J gave up 4 bases, with 13 bases separating them.

The CDR3 loop is CASSLETGTNTGELFF. The DNA of the CDR3 is TGCGCCAGCAGCTTGGAGACAGGAACTAACACCGGGGAGCTGTTTTTT. The chain carries TRBV5-1 and TRBJ2-2; TRBD1 is a possible D gene (6 bases). The CDR3 totals 16 residues. Trimming took 0 bases from V and 2 from J, leaving 11 bases between them. Germline loops: CDR1 SGHRS, CDR2 YFSETQ. Full variable domain (remainder filled in from reference TRBV5-1 and TRBJ2-2): KAGVTQTPRYLIKTRGQQVTLSCSPISGHRSVSWYQQTPGQGLQFLFEYFSETQRNKGNFPGRFSGRQFSNSRSEMNVSTLELGDSALYLCASSLETGTNTGELFFGEGSRLTVL.

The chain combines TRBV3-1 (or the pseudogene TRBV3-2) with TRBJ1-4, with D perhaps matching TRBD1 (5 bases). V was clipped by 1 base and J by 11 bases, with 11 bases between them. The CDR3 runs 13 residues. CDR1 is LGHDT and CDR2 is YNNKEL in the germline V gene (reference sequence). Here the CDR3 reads CASSQGAGRKLFF. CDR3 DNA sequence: TGTGCCAGCAGCCAAGGTGCGGGACGGAAACTGTTTTTT.

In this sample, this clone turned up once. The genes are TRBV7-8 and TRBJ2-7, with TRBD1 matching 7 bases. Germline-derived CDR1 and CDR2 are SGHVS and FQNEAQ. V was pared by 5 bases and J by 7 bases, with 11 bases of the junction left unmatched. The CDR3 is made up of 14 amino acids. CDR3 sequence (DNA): TGTGCCAGCAGCCCCTATTCGGCAGGGGGTGAGCAGTACGTC. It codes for CASSPYSAGGEQYV.

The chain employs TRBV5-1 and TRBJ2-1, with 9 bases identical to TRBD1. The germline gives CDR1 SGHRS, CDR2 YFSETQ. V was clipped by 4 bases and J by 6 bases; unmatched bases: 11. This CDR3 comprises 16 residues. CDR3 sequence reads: CASSPPTGGTSNEQFF. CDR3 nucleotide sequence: TGCGCCAGCAGCCCGCCGACAGGGGGGACGAGCAATGAGCAGTTCTTC.

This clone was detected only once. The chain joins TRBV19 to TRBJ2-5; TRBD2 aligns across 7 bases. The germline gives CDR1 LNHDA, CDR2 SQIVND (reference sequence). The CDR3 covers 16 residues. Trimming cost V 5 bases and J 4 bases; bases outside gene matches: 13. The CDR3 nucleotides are TGTGCCAGTAGTCCGGTGGGGGAGGGTAGTCGAGAGACCCAGTACTTC. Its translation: CASSPVGEGSRETQYF. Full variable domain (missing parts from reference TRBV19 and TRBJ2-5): DGGITQSPKYLFRKEGQNVTLSCEQNLNHDAMYWYRQDPGQGLRLIYYSQIVNDFQKGDIAEGYSVSREKKESFPLTVTSAQKNPTAFYLCASSPVGEGSRETQYFGPGTRLLVL.

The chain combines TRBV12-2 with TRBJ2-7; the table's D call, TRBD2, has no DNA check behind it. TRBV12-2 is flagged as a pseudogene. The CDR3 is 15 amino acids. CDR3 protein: CASRLERETFYEQYV. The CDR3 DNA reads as TGTGCAAGTCGCCTAGAGCGGGAGACTTTCTACGAGCAGTACGTC.

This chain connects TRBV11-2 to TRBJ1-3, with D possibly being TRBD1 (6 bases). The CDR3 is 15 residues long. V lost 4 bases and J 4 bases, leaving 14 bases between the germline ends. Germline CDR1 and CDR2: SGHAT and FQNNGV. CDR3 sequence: CASSSPRGAGNTIYF. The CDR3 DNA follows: TGTGCCAGCAGCTCACCCCGGGGGGCCGGAAACACCATATATTTT. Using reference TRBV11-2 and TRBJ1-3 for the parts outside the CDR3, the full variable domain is EAGVAQSPRYKIIEKRQSVAFWCNPISGHATLYWYQQILGQGPKLLIQFQNNGVVDDSQLPKDRFSAERLKGVDSTLKIQPAKLEDSAVYLCASSSPRGAGNTIYFGEGSWLTVV.

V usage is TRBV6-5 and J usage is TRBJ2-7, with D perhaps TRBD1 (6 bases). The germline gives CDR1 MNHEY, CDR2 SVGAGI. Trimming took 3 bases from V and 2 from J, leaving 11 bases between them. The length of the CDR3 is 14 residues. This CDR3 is CASSYVGAPYEQYF. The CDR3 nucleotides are TGTGCCAGCAGTTATGTGGGGGCCCCCTACGAGCAGTACTTC.